A single sample is the source of the 17 T cell receptor beta chains below, sequenced in a study of blood T cells in healthy people across ages. Using a J-beta primer mix together with a sample-barcoded 5' primer, a second PCR was run for roughly 6 to 12 cycles. TCRdb independently ran MiXCR on the 5' RACE reads; one entry per CDR3 protein. The sample shows about 1.4 million distinct CDR3 sequences, 59% of them seen only once. The source material was blood. These receptors all stem from a man aged 18 to 35 in good health.

The V and J genes are TRBV10-3 and TRBJ2-7, with D maybe TRBD2 (6 bases). The V end was cut by 6 bases, the J end by 1 base, with 19 bases between. This CDR3 is 16 amino acids long. Germline loops: CDR1 ENHRY, CDR2 SYGVKD. CDR3 nucleotide sequence: TGTGCCATCAGAGACCCCGGAGGGCCTCTATCCTACGAGCAGTACTTC. Translating it yields CAIRDPGGPLSYEQYF.

This chain uses TRBV9 with TRBJ2-3; TRBD1 matches 8 bases. CDR3 length: 14 residues. With 5 bases clipped from V and 2 bases from J, the junction kept 4 bases outside the gene matches. The germline V gene encodes CDR1 SGDLS and CDR2 YYNGEE. The chain's CDR3 is CASRTGGTTDTQYF. The CDR3 DNA is TGTGCCAGCAGAACAGGGGGAACCACAGATACGCAGTATTTT.

This rearrangement joins TRBV7-9 to TRBJ2-7; D perhaps matches TRBD2 (6 bases). V was trimmed by 4 bases and J by 0 bases, leaving 10 bases between them. The CDR3 is made up of 14 amino acids. Germline values: CDR1 SEHNR, CDR2 FQNEAQ (reference sequence). The CDR3 loop reads CASSYRTTSYEQYF. In nucleotides, the CDR3 is TGTGCCAGCAGCTACCGGACTACCTCCTACGAGCAGTACTTC.

This chain uses TRBV6-1 with TRBJ1-2; possibly TRBD1 for D (6 bases). V was pared by 4 bases and J by 4 bases, with 13 bases between. This CDR3 has 14 residues. Germline loops: CDR1 MNHNS, CDR2 SASEGT. Here the CDR3 reads CASSVPDRIYGYTF. Here the CDR3 DNA reads TGTGCCAGCAGTGTCCCAGACAGGATCTATGGCTACACCTTC.

This chain links TRBV6-1 with TRBJ1-2; D unclear. The germline V gene encodes CDR1 MNHNS and CDR2 SASEGT. The CDR3 length is 16 residues. V shed 4 bases and J shed 8 bases, with 23 bases lying between them. CDR3: CASSVGPPRFKDGYTF. Written as DNA, the CDR3 is TGTGCCAGCAGTGTTGGGCCCCCCCGGTTTAAGGACGGCTACACCTTC.

In its sample, this clonotype was seen a few times. The V and J genes are TRBV7-2 and TRBJ2-7, with D possibly being TRBD2 (6 bases). Per the germline V gene, CDR1 is SGHTA and CDR2 is FQGNSA. The CDR3 consists of 12 residues. V gave up 4 bases and J gave up 4 bases, with 8 bases separating them. Written as DNA, the CDR3 is TGTGCCAGCAGCTGGGGACTTTACGAGCAGTACTTC. It encodes CASSWGLYEQYF.

V usage is TRBV29-1 and J usage is TRBJ2-7; possible D gene TRBD1, 6 bases. This CDR3 comprises 13 residues. Germline V gives CDR1 SQVTM, CDR2 ANQGSEA. V lost 6 bases and J lost 3, with 15 bases in between. The CDR3 region is CSVVTGLVYEQYF. The CDR3, as DNA: TGCAGCGTCGTTACAGGGCTAGTCTACGAGCAGTACTTC.

This clonotype has just a few counts. V is TRBV20-1 and J is TRBJ2-1, with 11 bases fitting TRBD2. Germline V CDR1 and CDR2: DFQATT, SNEGSKA (reference sequence). The CDR3 extends over 15 amino acids. V lost 3 bases and J lost 5; bases outside the gene matches: 6. The CDR3 sequence: CSASLLAGANNEQFF. CDR3 coding DNA: TGCAGTGCTAGCCTACTAGCGGGGGCCAACAATGAGCAGTTCTTC.

The chain links TRBV10-3 to TRBJ2-3; maybe TRBD1 (6 bases). V dropped 0 bases and J dropped 2 bases, with 12 bases sitting between them. This CDR3 is built from 16 residues. Germline lookup yields CDR1 ENHRY and CDR2 SYGVKD. CDR3 sequence reads: CAISESAGALTDTQYF. CDR3 sequence (DNA): TGTGCCATCAGTGAGTCGGCAGGGGCGCTCACAGATACGCAGTATTTT.

The chain carries TRBV6-1 and TRBJ1-2; D unclear. Trimming stripped 2 bases from V and 5 bases from J, with 9 bases between. Germline-derived CDR1 and CDR2 are MNHNS and SASEGT. The CDR3 consists of 13 residues. CDR3 region: CASSETAAYGYTF. The CDR3 coding sequence is TGTGCCAGCAGTGAAACGGCAGCGTATGGCTACACCTTC.

The chain is built from TRBV24-1 and TRBJ2-7; 8 positions match TRBD2. The J segment lost 7 bases and the V segment lost 2 bases, leaving 9 bases of the junction unmatched. CDR1 and CDR2 from the germline V gene are KGHDR and SFDVKD. The CDR3 has 15 amino acids. The CDR3 here is CATSDSSGPYNEQYF. CDR3 coding DNA: TGTGCCACCAGTGATTCTAGCGGGCCCTACAATGAGCAGTACTTC.

The rearrangement joins TRBV6-2 or TRBV6-3 to TRBJ2-7; D is ambiguous. The CDR3 length is 14 residues. CDR1 is MNHEY and CDR2 is SVGEGT in the germline V gene. V was clipped by 2 bases and J by 2 bases, with 10 bases between them. The CDR3 DNA is TGTGCCAGCAGTTACGTACAGAAAACCTACGAGCAGTACTTC. Translation gives CASSYVQKTYEQYF.

This chain joins TRBV5-4 and TRBJ1-4; D not resolved. Per the germline V gene, CDR1 is SGHNT and CDR2 is YYREEE (reference sequence). The CDR3 is made up of 14 amino acids. The V gene lost 5 bases and the J gene lost 7 bases, with 15 bases spanning the gap. This CDR3 reads CASSLFGKGEKLFF. The CDR3 nucleotides are TGTGCCAGCAGTCTTTTCGGGAAAGGTGAAAAACTGTTTTTT.

The V call is TRBV20-1, the J call TRBJ1-1; 7 positions match TRBD1. This CDR3 contains 15 residues. CDR1 and CDR2 from the germline V gene are DFQATT and SNEGSKA (reference sequence). J was trimmed by 4 bases and V by 5 bases; bases with no gene match: 13. CDR3 bases: TGCAGTGCTTCTAAAGTAGGGGGCGCTTCCACTGAAGCTTTCTTT. Amino acid sequence: CSASKVGGASTEAFF.

The chain recombines TRBV20-1 with TRBJ1-5; perhaps TRBD1 as D (5 bases). With 6 bases removed from V and 1 base from J, the gap between germline ends came to 13 bases. The CDR3 runs to 14 residues. The germline V gene encodes CDR1 DFQATT and CDR2 SNEGSKA (reference sequence). The CDR3 is CSAPRGLSNQPQHF. The CDR3 coding sequence is TGCAGTGCCCCGAGGGGCTTGAGCAATCAGCCCCAGCATTTT.

This chain uses TRBV2 with TRBJ2-3; the D is unclear. V was clipped by 6 bases and J by 6 bases, with 16 bases between them. The V gene's germline CDR1 is SNHLY and CDR2 FYNNEI. There are 14 residues in the CDR3. This chain's CDR3 is CASRYERSRDTQYF. The CDR3 region has the DNA TGTGCCAGCAGGTACGAGCGATCTCGGGATACGCAGTATTTT.

V is TRBV29-1 and J is TRBJ2-1; 13 bases match TRBD2. Per the germline V gene, CDR1 is SQVTM and CDR2 is ANQGSEA. V dropped 7 bases and J dropped 6; count of bases not matched to a gene: 6. The CDR3 spans 14 residues. CDR3 loop: CSAPWTSGGNEQFF. As DNA, the CDR3 is TGCAGCGCCCCTTGGACTAGCGGGGGCAATGAGCAGTTCTTC.